This record looks at one T cell receptor beta chain sequence and its context. Mismatch with germline at one junction end may stem from a read error. Germline lookup yields CDR1 SSHAT and CDR2 FNYEAQ (reference sequence). There are 13 residues in the CDR3. Sequencing of TCR beta was performed on blood CD8+ and CD4+ T cells. Purification of the CD8+ and CD4+ T cells relied on negative isolation, and TEMRA cells underwent FACS enrichment. The data were taken from a study of CD8 T cells in Susac syndrome. cDNA came from about 0.51 to 1 ug RNA primed by random hexamers. The amplification used immunoSEQ multiplex PCR on TCR beta CDR3; it spanned 54 Vbeta and 13 Jbeta. Each CDR3 protein is one row after TCRdb ran MiXCR on the immunoSEQ multiplex PCR reads. Counted here are some 120,000 distinct CDR3 sequences, roughly 94% occurring once; the ten biggest clones make up 0.095% to 0.1%.

The source material was CD4+ T cells from PBMCs. The chain links TRBV7-7 to TRBJ1-4; no firm D call. This receptor was taken from a human donor in good health. For the CDR3, the DNA is TGTGCTAGCAGCTCCGGGCGGAGGGAAAAACTGTTTTTT. Translation: CASSSGRREKLFF.